Listed below are T cell receptor beta chains from one sample, sequenced in a study of blood T cells in healthy people across ages. TCRdb analysed the 5' RACE reads with MiXCR anew, one entry per CDR3 protein. The sample consists of 1.2 million to 1.5 million distinct CDR3 sequences, 40% to 50% of them appearing once. Sequenced input: blood. Receptors originate from a woman aged 18-29 years in good health. Both conserved end residues are part of each CDR3. D genes are given only for firm matches. Rows give clone size only sometimes, using once, few, many, or a class for an expanded clone.

J,V,size,D,CDR3,DNA
TRBJ2-1,TRBV11-2,-,TRBD2,CASRTSGKGSYNEQFF,TGTGCCAGCAGGACTAGCGGGAAAGGCTCCTACAATGAGCAGTTCTTC
TRBJ2-7,TRBV28,-,-,CASRPSVNSYEQYF,TGTGCCAGCAGACCTTCAGTCAACTCCTACGAGCAGTACTTC
TRBJ2-1,TRBV24-1,-,TRBD2,CATSDRSGSLNEQFF,TGTGCCACCAGTGATCGGAGCGGGAGTTTAAATGAGCAGTTCTTC
TRBJ2-1,TRBV24-1,few,-,CATSDSIGSLGSYNEQFF,TGTGCCACCAGTGATTCGATAGGCTCTCTGGGCTCCTACAATGAGCAGTTCTTC
TRBJ2-7,TRBV5-1,few,TRBD1,CASSLNLDRGFGQYF,TGCGCCAGCAGCTTAAACCTCGACAGGGGGTTCGGGCAGTACTTC
TRBJ2-7,TRBV24-1,-,-,CATSPGAQVAYEQYF,TGTGCCACCAGTCCAGGGGCCCAGGTAGCCTACGAGCAGTACTTC
TRBJ1-4,TRBV4-1,-,-,CASSQLQSPDEKLFF,TGCGCCAGCAGCCAGTTACAATCGCCGGATGAAAAACTGTTTTTT
TRBJ1-6,TRBV6-5,-,-,CASSLGESSYNSPLHF,TGTGCCAGCTCCCTGGGGGAGAGCTCCTATAATTCACCCCTCCACTTT
TRBJ2-5,TRBV9,-,-,CASSPTISGETQYF,TGTGCCAGCAGCCCAACCATCTCCGGAGAGACCCAGTACTTC
TRBJ2-4,TRBV2,few,-,CASSGAGALVNIQYF,TGTGCCAGCAGTGGGGCAGGGGCCCTGGTGAACATTCAGTACTTC
TRBJ2-7,TRBV5-1,few,TRBD1,CASSFSRTGKDEQYF,TGCGCCAGCAGCTTCTCGAGGACAGGGAAGGACGAGCAGTACTTC
TRBJ1-2,TRBV7-6,few,-,CASSLVQNYGYTF,TGTGCCAGCAGCTTAGTACAAAACTATGGCTACACCTTC
TRBJ1-4,TRBV7-7,few,-,CASSSEVGANEKLFF,TGTGCTAGCAGCTCGGAGGTTGGGGCTAATGAAAAACTGTTTTTT
TRBJ2-1,TRBV6-2/TRBV6-3,-,TRBD2,CASREVGGVDNEQFF,TGTGCCAGCAGGGAAGTCGGGGGGGTGGACAATGAGCAGTTCTTC
TRBJ2-1,TRBV11-2,few,-,CASSSRKSSYNEQFF,TGTGCCAGCAGCTCACGTAAGAGCTCCTACAATGAGCAGTTCTTC
TRBJ1-2,TRBV20-1,few,-,CSAILTGSYGYTF,TGCAGTGCCATCTTAACAGGGTCCTATGGCTACACCTTC
TRBJ1-1,TRBV5-6,-,-,CASSSQGLGYTEAFF,TGTGCCAGCAGCTCACAGGGATTAGGGTACACTGAAGCTTTCTTT
TRBJ2-3,TRBV5-1,few,TRBD1,CASSLAVTGEDTQYF,TGCGCCAGCAGCTTGGCCGTGACAGGGGAAGATACGCAGTATTTT
TRBJ2-3,TRBV4-1,-,TRBD2,CASSQVGTSPDTQYF,TGCGCCAGCAGCCAAGTGGGGACTAGCCCAGATACGCAGTATTTT
TRBJ2-3,TRBV20-1,few,-,CSARDQSESTDTQYF,TGCAGTGCTAGAGATCAGTCGGAAAGCACAGATACGCAGTATTTT
TRBJ1-2,TRBV28,-,TRBD1,CASSAYGTELSGDGYTF,TGTGCCAGCAGTGCATACGGGACAGAGCTTTCCGGGGATGGCTACACCTTC
TRBJ2-7,TRBV28,-,-,CASSPIGLSNEQYF,TGTGCCAGCAGTCCAATCGGGCTTTCAAATGAGCAGTACTTC
TRBJ1-6,TRBV27,-,TRBD1,CASSPLRGQHNSPLHF,TGTGCCAGCAGTCCCCTCAGGGGACAGCATAATTCACCCCTCCACTTT
TRBJ2-7,TRBV28,-,TRBD1,CASSLRTGFGYEQYF,TGTGCCAGCAGTCTACGGACAGGGTTCGGCTACGAGCAGTACTTC
TRBJ2-1,TRBV20-1,few,-,CSAPWVSYNEQFF,TGCAGTGCGCCGTGGGTCTCCTACAATGAGCAGTTCTTC
TRBJ1-4,TRBV12-3/TRBV12-4,-,TRBD1,CASSEGVGTAGWLSEKLFF,TGTGCCAGCAGCGAAGGTGTCGGGACAGCCGGTTGGTTAAGTGAAAAACTGTTTTTT
TRBJ1-5,TRBV2,-,TRBD1,CASREGQSNQPQHF,TGTGCCAGCAGGGAGGGACAGAGCAATCAGCCCCAGCATTTT
TRBJ2-5,TRBV20-1,few,-,CSATLPGPNQETQYF,TGCAGTGCTACCCTACCGGGACCCAACCAAGAGACCCAGTACTTC
TRBJ2-3,TRBV12-5,-,-,CATSLGAGRTDMQYF,TGTGCTACATCCCTCGGAGCGGGGCGGACAGATATGCAGTATTTT
TRBJ1-4,TRBV28,-,TRBD1,CASSGGGTELKKLFF,TGTGCCAGCAGTGGCGGCGGGACAGAACTAAAAAAACTGTTTTTT
TRBJ2-1,TRBV27,-,TRBD2,CASLGGGFSYNEQFF,TGTGCCAGCCTTGGGGGGGGATTCTCCTACAATGAGCAGTTCTTC
TRBJ2-7,TRBV3-1,-,-,CASSPSGHSYEQYF,TGTGCCAGCAGCCCATCAGGGCACTCCTACGAGCAGTACTTC
TRBJ2-4,TRBV28,many,-,CAGFIQYF,TGTGCCGGGTTCATTCAGTACTTC
TRBJ2-7,TRBV20-1,-,TRBD2,CSARGGPRTDSYEQYF,TGCAGTGCTAGGGGAGGGCCCCGGACTGACTCCTACGAGCAGTACTTC
TRBJ2-1,TRBV20-1,few,-,CSADRGLNANEQFF,TGCAGTGCTGACCGGGGGCTAAACGCCAATGAGCAGTTCTTC